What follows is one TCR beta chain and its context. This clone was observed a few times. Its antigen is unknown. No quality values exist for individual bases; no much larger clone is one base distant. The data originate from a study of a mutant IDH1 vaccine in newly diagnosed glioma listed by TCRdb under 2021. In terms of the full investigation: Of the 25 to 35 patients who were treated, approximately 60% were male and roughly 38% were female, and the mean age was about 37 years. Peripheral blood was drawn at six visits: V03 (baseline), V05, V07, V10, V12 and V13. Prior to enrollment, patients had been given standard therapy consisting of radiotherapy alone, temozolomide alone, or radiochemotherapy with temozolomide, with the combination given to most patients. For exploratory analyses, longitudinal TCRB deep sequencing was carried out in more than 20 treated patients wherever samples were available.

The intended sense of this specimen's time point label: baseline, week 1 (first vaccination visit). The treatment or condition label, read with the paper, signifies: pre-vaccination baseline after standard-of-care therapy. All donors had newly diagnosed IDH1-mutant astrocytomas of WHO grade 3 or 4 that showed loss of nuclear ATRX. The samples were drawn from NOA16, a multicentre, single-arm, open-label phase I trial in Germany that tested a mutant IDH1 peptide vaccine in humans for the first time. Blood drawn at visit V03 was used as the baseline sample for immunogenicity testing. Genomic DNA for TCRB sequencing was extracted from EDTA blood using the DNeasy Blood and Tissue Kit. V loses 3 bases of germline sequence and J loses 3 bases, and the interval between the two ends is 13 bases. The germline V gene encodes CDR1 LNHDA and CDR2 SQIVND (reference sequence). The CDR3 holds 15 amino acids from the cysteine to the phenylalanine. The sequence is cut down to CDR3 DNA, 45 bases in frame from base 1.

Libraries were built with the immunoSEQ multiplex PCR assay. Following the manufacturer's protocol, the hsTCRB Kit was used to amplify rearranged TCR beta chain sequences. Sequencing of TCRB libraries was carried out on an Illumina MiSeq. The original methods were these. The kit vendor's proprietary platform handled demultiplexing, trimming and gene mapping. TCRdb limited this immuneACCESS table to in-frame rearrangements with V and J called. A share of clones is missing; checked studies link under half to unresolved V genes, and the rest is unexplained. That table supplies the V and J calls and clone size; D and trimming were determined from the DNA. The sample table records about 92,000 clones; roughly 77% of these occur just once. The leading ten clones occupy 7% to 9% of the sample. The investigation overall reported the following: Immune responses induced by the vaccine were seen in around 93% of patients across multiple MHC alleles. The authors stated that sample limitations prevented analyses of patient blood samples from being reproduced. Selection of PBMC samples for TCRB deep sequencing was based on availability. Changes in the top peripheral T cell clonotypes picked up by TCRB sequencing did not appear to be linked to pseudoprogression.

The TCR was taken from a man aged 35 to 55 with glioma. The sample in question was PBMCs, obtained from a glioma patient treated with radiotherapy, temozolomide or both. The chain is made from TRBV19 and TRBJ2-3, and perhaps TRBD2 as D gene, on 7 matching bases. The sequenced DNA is TGTGCCAGTAGTATGGGGGCGGGAGCGACAGATACGCAGTATTTT. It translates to CASSMGAGATDTQYF. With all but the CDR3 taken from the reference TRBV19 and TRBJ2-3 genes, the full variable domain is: DGGITQSPKYLFRKEGQNVTLSCEQNLNHDAMYWYRQDPGQGLRLIYYSQIVNDFQKGDIAEGYSVSREKKESFPLTVTSAQKNPTAFYLCASSMGAGATDTQYFGPGTRLTVL.